This T cell receptor beta chain comes out of a study of graft-versus-host responses after intestinal transplantation. Study outcomes and limitations: Recipient marrow harbored GvH clones, some of which surfaced first in ileum or blood.

This clone was counted once. What it binds is not known. The assay was immunoSEQ multiplex PCR, and TCRdb's table has in-frame clones only and misses some. The table includes about 9,900 clones, just under 95% detected once. The sequencing here drew on PBMCs, taken 8 days after intestinal transplant. The receptor comes from a human patient who received an intestinal transplant, so some T cells may come from the graft donor.

The CDR3 DNA sequence: TGTGCCAGCAGTTTATGGGTGACTAGCGGGAGGGCCGATGCGCATCATGAGCAGTTCTTC. Protein product: CASSLWVTSGRADAHHEQFF. The genes are TRBV28 and TRBJ2-1, with 14 bases aligning to TRBD2. The CDR3 is made up of 20 amino acids. Losses at the gene ends were 0 bases for V and 8 bases for J; bases not matched to a gene: 15. Germline V gene sequence: CDR1 MDHEN, CDR2 SYDVKM. Looking up the rest from reference TRBV28 and TRBJ2-1 gives the full variable domain: DVKVTQSSRYLVKRTGEKVFLECVQDMDHENMFWYRQDPGLGLRLIYFSYDVKMKEKGDIPEGYSVSREKKERFSLILESASTNQTSMYLCASSLWVTSGRADAHHEQFFGPGTRLTVL.